This T cell receptor beta chain emerged from a study of neoadjuvant anti-PD-1 for oral cavity cancer. Study-wide context: Patients mostly received three to four biweekly nivolumab doses at 3 mg/kg before surgery. Around day 43, patients without progression received a fourth nivolumab dose before surgery. The study, taken as a whole, reports: PBMC Gini-index clonality exceeded responders' in non-responders post-nivolumab.

With regard to this clone: Its cognate antigen is unknown.

Method: immunoSEQ multiplex PCR; TCRdb's copy keeps in-frame clones and lacks some. The top ten hold approximately 3% of the sample, which has approximately 13,000 clones, roughly 70% seen once. The CDR3 is 16 amino acids. The V gene's germline CDR1 is SGHTS and CDR2 YDEGEE. V lost 5 bases and J 0 bases, leaving 12 bases between the germline ends. The sample's time point: after neoadjuvant nivolumab, at surgical resection. PBMCs were not maintained or expanded in culture before analysis. This specimen consisted of PBMCs, obtained after nivolumab (anti-PD-1) treatment. This chain connects TRBV5-8 to TRBJ2-6, with unresolved D. The TCR sequence derives from a person aged 35-79 years with oral cavity squamous cell carcinoma. The CDR3 sequence is CASSTNGPSGANVLTF. CDR3 nucleotides: TGTGCCAGCAGTACGAACGGGCCCTCTGGGGCCAACGTCCTGACTTTC.